This TCR beta chain comes out of a study of T cell changes during pregnancy in multiple sclerosis (dated by TCRdb to the late 2010s). Turning to the overall study: In women with multiple sclerosis, the researchers looked at how the T cell repertoire shifted as pregnancy progressed.

The protocol used for the library was the immunoSEQ multiplex PCR assay. Held by TCRdb, this immuneACCESS table contains in-frame sequences only and omits some clones. Under half of the omission traces to an unresolved V gene where checked; the cause of the rest is unknown. This sample comprises roughly 64,000 clones, around 90% of them detected only once. 5.5% to 7% of the sample is taken by the ten largest. This clone has just one count. This clone's antigen is unknown. Per-nucleotide qualities are absent, and no much larger clonotype sits a single base away. CDR1 SNHLY and CDR2 FYNNEI were looked up in the germline V gene. V gives up 4 bases and J gives up 4 bases, and the segment between their germline ends measures 13 bases. From the cysteine through the phenylalanine, the CDR3 covers 14 amino acids. CDR3 DNA only is kept here, 42 bases in frame from base 1.

This sequence originates from a female donor in good health, enrolled as a control in a pregnancy study. This chain joins TRBV2 to TRBJ2-5, with no reliable assignment of the D segment. The specimen was peripheral blood, collected in the third trimester of pregnancy. In nucleotides, the sequence is TGTGCCAGCAGTGTTGAGCCCCGAGGAGAGACCCAGTACTTC. Translation gives CASSVEPRGETQYF.